This entry lists 6 T cell receptor beta chains sequenced from one sample in a study of T cells after somatic rescue of genetic block. The data were produced by immunoSEQ multiplex PCR, yet TCRdb's version contains in-frame clones alone and is incomplete. The data show roughly 12,000 clones, 78% seen once. The material sequenced was peripheral blood mononuclear cells (PBMCs). The receptors shown here come from a boy aged 10-17 years.

J is TRBJ2-7 and V is TRBV7-8; TRBD2 agrees at 8 bases. This CDR3 has 16 residues. Per germline, CDR1 SGHVS and CDR2 FQNEAQ. With V trimmed by 4 bases and J by 2 bases, 10 bases remained unmatched. This chain's CDR3 is CASSSPPGAGAYEQYF. CDR3 nucleotide sequence: TGTGCCAGCAGCTCCCCCCCCGGAGCGGGAGCCTACGAGCAGTACTTC. Full variable domain (remainder filled in from reference TRBV7-8 and TRBJ2-7): GAGVSQSPRYKVAKRGQDVALRCDPISGHVSLFWYQQALGQGPEFLTYFQNEAQLDKSGLPSDRFFAERPEGSVSTLKIQRTQQEDSAVYLCASSSPPGAGAYEQYFGPGTRLTVT.

V gene TRBV7-2 combines with J gene TRBJ2-1, with 7 bases fitting TRBD2. From germline, CDR1 is SGHTA and CDR2 FQGNSA. J gave up 6 bases and V 5 bases, and 7 bases lay outside the gene matches. The CDR3 is 14 amino acids. The CDR3 nucleotides read TGTGCCAGCAGCACAGGCGGCGGGAGCAATGAGCAGTTCTTC. Translated, it gives CASSTGGGSNEQFF. The complete variable domain, with remaining parts taken from reference TRBV7-2 and TRBJ2-1, reads GAGVSQSPSNKVTEKGKDVELRCDPISGHTALYWYRQSLGQGLEFLIYFQGNSAPDKSGLPSDRFSAERTGGSVSTLTIQRTQQEDSAVYLCASSTGGGSNEQFFGPGTRLTVL.

V gene TRBV10-2 combines with J gene TRBJ1-2, with D possibly matching TRBD1 (5 bases). The CDR3 covers 13 residues. V was clipped by 6 bases and J by 8 bases, with 16 bases between them. Looked up from germline, CDR1 is WSHSY and CDR2 is SAAADI. The CDR3 loop reads CASSLSGTVGYTF. The CDR3 nucleotides are TGCGCCAGCAGCTTATCCGGGACGGTAGGCTACACCTTC.

J is TRBJ2-7 and V is TRBV5-4; 7 bases map to TRBD2. This CDR3 contains 16 residues. CDR1 SGHNT and CDR2 YYREEE come from the germline V gene (reference sequence). The V gene end was trimmed by 0 bases and the J gene end by 1 base; junction bases not matched to a gene: 7. CDR3: CASSLVGGGPSYEQYF. CDR3 DNA sequence: TGTGCCAGCAGCTTGGTCGGGGGAGGGCCTTCCTACGAGCAGTACTTC.

The rearrangement links TRBV7-9 to TRBJ2-7; the match to TRBD1 covers 7 bases. This CDR3 is built from 14 residues. CDR1 SEHNR and CDR2 FQNEAQ come from the germline V gene (reference sequence). The V and J ends lost 5 bases and 0 bases, in that order; junction bases with no gene match: 4. CDR3 bases: TGTGCCAGCAGCCCGGACAGGTACTCCTACGAGCAGTACTTC. Its protein product is CASSPDRYSYEQYF.

The chain carries TRBV5-6 and TRBJ2-7; D gene ambiguous. V lost 3 bases and J lost 3, with 13 bases in between. Per the germline V gene, CDR1 is SGHDT and CDR2 is YYEEEE. CDR3 length: 14 amino acids. The CDR3 spells CASSYTDTIYEQYF. The CDR3 DNA follows: TGTGCCAGCAGCTACACTGACACCATCTACGAGCAGTACTTC.